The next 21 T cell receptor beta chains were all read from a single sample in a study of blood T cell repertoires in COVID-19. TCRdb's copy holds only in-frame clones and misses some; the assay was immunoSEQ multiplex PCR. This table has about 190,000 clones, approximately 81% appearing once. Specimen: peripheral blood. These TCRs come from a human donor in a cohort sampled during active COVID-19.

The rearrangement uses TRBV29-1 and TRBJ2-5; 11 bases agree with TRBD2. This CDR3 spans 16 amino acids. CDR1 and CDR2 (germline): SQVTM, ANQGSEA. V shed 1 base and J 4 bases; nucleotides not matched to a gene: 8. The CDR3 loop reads CSVEGKLAGAAETQYF. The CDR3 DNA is TGCAGCGTTGAAGGTAAACTAGCGGGAGCCGCAGAGACCCAGTACTTC.

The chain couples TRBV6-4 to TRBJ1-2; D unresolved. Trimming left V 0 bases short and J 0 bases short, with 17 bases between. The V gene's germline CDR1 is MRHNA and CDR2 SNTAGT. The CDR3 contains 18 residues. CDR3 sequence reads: CASSDSTGLDITNYGYTF. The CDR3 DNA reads TGTGCCAGCAGTGACTCGACGGGTCTTGATATTACTAACTATGGCTACACCTTC.

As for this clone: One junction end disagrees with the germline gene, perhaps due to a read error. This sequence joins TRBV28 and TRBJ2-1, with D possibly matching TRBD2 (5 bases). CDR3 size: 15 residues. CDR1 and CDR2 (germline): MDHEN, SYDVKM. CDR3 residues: CASTLDLLSGNEQFF. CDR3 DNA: TGTGCCAGCACTTTAGACCTCCTTTCGGGGAATGAGCAGTTCTTC. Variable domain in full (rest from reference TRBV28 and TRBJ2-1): DVKVTQSSRYLVKRTGEKVFLECVQDMDHENMFWYRQDPGLGLRLIYFSYDVKMKEKGDIPEGYSVSREKKERFSLILESASTNQTSMYLCASTLDLLSGNEQFFGPGTRLTVL.

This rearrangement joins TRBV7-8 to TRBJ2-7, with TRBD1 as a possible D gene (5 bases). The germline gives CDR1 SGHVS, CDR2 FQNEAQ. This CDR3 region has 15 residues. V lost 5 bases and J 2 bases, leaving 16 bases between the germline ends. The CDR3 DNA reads TGTGCCAGCAGCCTTACTCATCCAGGGCCCTACGAGCAGTACGTC. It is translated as CASSLTHPGPYEQYV.

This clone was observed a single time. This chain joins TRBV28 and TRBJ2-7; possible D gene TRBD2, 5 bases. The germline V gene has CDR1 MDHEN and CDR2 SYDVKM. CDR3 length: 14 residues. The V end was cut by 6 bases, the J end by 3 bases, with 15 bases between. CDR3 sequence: CASSAGRIYYEQYF. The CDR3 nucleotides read TGTGCCAGCAGCGCGGGTAGAATTTACTACGAGCAGTACTTC.

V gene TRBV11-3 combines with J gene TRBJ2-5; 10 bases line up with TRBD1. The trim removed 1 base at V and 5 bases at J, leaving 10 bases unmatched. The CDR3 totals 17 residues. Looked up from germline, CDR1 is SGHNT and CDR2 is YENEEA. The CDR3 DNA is TGTGCCAGCAGCTTAGGCCCCCTAGGGACAGGGGTCGAGACCCAGTACTTC. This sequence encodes CASSLGPLGTGVETQYF.

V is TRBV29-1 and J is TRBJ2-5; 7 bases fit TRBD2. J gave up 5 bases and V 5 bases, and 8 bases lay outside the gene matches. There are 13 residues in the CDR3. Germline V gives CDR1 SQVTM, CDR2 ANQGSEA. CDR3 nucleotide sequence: TGCAGCGTTACTATTAACGGGGGGGAGACCCAGTACTTC. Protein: CSVTINGGETQYF.

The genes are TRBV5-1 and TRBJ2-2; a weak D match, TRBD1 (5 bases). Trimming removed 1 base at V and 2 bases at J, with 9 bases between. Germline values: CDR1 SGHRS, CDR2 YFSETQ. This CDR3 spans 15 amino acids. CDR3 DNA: TGCGCCAGCAGCTTGTCAGGGCGTAACACCGGGGAGCTGTTTTTT. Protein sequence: CASSLSGRNTGELFF.

CDR3 residues: CASSWGEGQPQHF. CDR3 nucleotide sequence: TGCGCCAGCAGTTGGGGGGAGGGGCAGCCCCAGCATTTT. This sequence joins TRBV4-1 and TRBJ1-5; perhaps TRBD1 as D (5 bases). Germline CDR1 MGHRA, CDR2 YSYEKL. V lost 6 bases, J lost 7 bases, and 13 bases lay in between. The CDR3 is 13 amino acids.

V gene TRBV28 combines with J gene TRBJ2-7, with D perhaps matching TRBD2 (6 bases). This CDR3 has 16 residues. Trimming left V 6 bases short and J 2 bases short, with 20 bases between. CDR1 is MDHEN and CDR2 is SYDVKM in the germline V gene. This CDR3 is CASRTLAGWGTYEQYF. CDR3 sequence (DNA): TGTGCCAGCAGAACCCTGGCGGGGTGGGGGACCTACGAGCAGTACTTC.

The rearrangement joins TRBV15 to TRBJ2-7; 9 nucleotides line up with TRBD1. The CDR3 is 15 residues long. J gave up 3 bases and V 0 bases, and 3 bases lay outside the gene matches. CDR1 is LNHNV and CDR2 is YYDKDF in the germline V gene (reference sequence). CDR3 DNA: TGTGCCACCAGCAGAGAAAGGGACAGGGTCTACGAGCAGTACTTC. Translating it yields CATSRERDRVYEQYF.

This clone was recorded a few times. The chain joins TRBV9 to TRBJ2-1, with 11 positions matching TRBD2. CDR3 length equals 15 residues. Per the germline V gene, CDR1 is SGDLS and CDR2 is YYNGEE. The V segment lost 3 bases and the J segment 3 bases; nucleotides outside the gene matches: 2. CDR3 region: CASSGGLAVYNEQFF. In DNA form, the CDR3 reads TGTGCCAGCAGCGGGGGACTAGCGGTCTACAATGAGCAGTTCTTC.

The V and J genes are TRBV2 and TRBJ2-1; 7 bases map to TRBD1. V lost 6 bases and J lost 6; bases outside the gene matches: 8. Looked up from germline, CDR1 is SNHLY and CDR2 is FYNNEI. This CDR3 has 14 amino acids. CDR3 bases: TGTGCCAGCAGGGAACAGGGGCTTTCCAATGAGCAGTTCTTC. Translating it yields CASREQGLSNEQFF.

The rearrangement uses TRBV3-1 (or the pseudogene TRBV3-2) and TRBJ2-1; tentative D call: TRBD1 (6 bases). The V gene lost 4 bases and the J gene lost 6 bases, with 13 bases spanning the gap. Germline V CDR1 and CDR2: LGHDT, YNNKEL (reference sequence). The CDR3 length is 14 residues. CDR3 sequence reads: CASSPTGLVNEQFF. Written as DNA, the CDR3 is TGTGCCAGCAGCCCCACAGGGTTAGTCAATGAGCAGTTCTTC.

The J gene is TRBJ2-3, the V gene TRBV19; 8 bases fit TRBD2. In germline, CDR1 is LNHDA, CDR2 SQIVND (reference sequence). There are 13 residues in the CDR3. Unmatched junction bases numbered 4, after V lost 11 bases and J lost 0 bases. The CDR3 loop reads CACSSGSTDTQYF. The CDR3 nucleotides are TGTGCCTGTTCTAGCGGGAGCACAGATACGCAGTATTTT.

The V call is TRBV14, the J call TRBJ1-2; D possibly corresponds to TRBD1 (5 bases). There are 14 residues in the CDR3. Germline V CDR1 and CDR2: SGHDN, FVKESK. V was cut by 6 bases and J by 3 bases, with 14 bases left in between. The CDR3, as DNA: TGTGCCAGCAGTCGGACGATAGGGGACTATGGCTACACCTTC. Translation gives CASSRTIGDYGYTF. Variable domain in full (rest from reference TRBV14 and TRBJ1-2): EAGVTQFPSHSVIEKGQTVTLRCDPISGHDNLYWYRRVMGKEIKFLLHFVKESKQDESGMPNNRFLAERTGGTYSTLKVQPAELEDSGVYFCASSRTIGDYGYTFGSGTRLTVV.

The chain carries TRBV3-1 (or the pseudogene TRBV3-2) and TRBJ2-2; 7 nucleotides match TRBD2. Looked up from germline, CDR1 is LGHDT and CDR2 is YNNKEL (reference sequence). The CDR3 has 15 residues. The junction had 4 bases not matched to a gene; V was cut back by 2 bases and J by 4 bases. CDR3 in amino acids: CASSQNWGGTGELFF. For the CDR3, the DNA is TGTGCCAGCAGCCAAAATTGGGGGGGCACCGGGGAGCTGTTTTTT.

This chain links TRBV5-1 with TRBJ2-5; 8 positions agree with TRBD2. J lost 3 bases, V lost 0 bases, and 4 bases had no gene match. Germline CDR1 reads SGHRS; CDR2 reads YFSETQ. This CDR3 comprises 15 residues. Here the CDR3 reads CASSLASGLEETQYF. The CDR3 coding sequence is TGCGCCAGCAGCTTGGCTAGCGGGCTTGAAGAGACCCAGTACTTC.

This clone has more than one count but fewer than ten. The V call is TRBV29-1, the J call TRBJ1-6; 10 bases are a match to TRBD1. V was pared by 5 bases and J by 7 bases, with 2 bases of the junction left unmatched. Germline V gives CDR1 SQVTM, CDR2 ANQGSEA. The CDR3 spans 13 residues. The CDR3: CSVRGQGNSPLHF. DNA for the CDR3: TGCAGCGTTAGGGGACAGGGGAATTCACCCCTCCACTTT.

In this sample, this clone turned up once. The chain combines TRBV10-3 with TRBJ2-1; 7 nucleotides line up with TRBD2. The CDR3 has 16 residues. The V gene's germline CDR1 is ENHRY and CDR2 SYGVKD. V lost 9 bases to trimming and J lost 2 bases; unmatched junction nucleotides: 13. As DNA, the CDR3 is TGTGCCATTCTCGTGGGGGGGGACCAACCCTACAATGAGCAGTTCTTC. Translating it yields CAILVGGDQPYNEQFF.

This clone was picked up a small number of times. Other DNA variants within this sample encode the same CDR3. CDR3 sequence (DNA): TGCGCCAGCAGCCCTGGACAGATGAACACTGAAGCTTTCTTT. It encodes CASSPGQMNTEAFF. The J gene is TRBJ1-1, the V gene TRBV5-1, with D possibly matching TRBD1 (6 bases). The CDR3 extends over 14 amino acids. Trimming took off 4 bases at V and 0 bases at J, with 10 bases between the two ends. CDR1 and CDR2 from the germline V gene are SGHRS and YFSETQ. The variable domain in full, with the rest retrieved from reference TRBV5-1 and TRBJ1-1, is KAGVTQTPRYLIKTRGQQVTLSCSPISGHRSVSWYQQTPGQGLQFLFEYFSETQRNKGNFPGRFSGRQFSNSRSEMNVSTLELGDSALYLCASSPGQMNTEAFFGQGTRLTVV.